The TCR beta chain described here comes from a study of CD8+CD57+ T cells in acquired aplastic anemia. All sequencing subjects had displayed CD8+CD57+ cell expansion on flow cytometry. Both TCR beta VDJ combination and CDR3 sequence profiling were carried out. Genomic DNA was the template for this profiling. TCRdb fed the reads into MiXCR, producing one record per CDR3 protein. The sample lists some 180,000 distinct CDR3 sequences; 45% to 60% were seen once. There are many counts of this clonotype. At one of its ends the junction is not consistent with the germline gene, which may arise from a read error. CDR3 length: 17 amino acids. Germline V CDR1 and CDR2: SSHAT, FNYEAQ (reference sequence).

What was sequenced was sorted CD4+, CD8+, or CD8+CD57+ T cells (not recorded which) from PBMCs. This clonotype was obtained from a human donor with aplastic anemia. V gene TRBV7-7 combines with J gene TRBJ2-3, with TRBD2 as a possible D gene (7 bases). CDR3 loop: CASSPLGGGENTDTQYF. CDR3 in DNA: TGTGCTAGCAGCCCCCTAGGGGGGGGCGAAAACACAGATACGCAGTATTTT.